This TCR beta chain is drawn from a study of PD-1 blockade in classical Hodgkin lymphoma. Study-level findings and limits: A significant rise in TCR diversity was seen by C4D1 for CD4+ cells but not for CD8+ cells. Complete responders showed a baseline diversity that resembled the diversity of newly diagnosed patients. Reported findings placed baseline TCR diversity lower in newly diagnosed patients (compared with healthy donors).

The protocol was immunoSEQ multiplex PCR, while the TCRdb copy is restricted to in-frame clones and leaves out a portion. The sample has 110,000 or so clones, roughly 90% seen once; the top ten hold 19%. The germline CDR1 and CDR2 sequences are LGHNA and YNFKEQ. The CDR3 contains 16 residues. With 0 bases clipped from V and 8 bases from J, the junction kept 8 bases outside the gene matches. Time point indicated: cycle 4 day 1 (C4D1), after 6 weeks of nivolumab. There was relapse after autologous stem cell transplantation in every patient, and there was variation in brentuximab vedotin exposure. In regard to this clone: Its antigen is still unknown.

The sample here was peripheral blood mononuclear cells (PBMCs), taken before the fourth cycle of nivolumab. The rearrangement joins TRBV4-2 to TRBJ1-4; 8 bases fit TRBD1. The receptor's source is a human donor with classical Hodgkin lymphoma. In DNA, the CDR3 is TGTGCCAGCAGCCAAGATCTAGACAGGGGTTACGAAAAACTGTTTTTT. It translates to CASSQDLDRGYEKLFF.